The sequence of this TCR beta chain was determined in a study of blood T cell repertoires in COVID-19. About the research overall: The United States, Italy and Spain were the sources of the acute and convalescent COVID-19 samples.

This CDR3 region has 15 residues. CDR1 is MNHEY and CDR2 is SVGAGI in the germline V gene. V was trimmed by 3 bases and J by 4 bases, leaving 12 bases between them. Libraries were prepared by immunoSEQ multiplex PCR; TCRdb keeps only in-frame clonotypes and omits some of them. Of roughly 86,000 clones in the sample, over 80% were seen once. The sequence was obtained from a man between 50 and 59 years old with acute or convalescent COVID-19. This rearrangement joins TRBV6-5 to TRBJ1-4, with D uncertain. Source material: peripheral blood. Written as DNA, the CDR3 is TGTGCCAGCAGTTATTCGGTACAGTTTAATGAAAAACTGTTTTTT. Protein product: CASSYSVQFNEKLFF.